This T cell receptor beta chain came from a study of naive and memory T cell subsets. This clonotype was seen only a few times. From germline, CDR1 is ENHRY and CDR2 SYGVKD. This CDR3 contains 20 residues. The V gene end was trimmed by 5 bases and the J gene end by 0 bases; junction bases not matched to a gene: 17. An equimolar mix of two oligonucleotides served as the beta constant-region primer for TRBC1 and TRBC2. Four rounds of PCR amplified the ligated cDNA using nested alpha and beta constant-region primers plus SP2. MiXCR, run by TCRdb on the UMI-ligation and nested PCR reads, gives a single entry per CDR3 protein. The table lists under 35,000 distinct CDR3 sequences, under 20% of them singletons.

Sequencing was done on a sample of effector memory CD4+ T cells from blood. Subset reported: effector memory, CD45RA- CD27-. The sequence was collected from a human donor in good health. The chain is built from TRBV10-3 and TRBJ2-1, with 9 bases fitting TRBD1. CDR3 residues: CAISFPRSHPGQGSYNEQFF. The DNA of the CDR3 is TGTGCCATCAGTTTTCCCCGCAGCCACCCGGGACAGGGCTCCTACAATGAGCAGTTCTTC.